The 30 T cell receptor beta chains reported below all come from one sample, sequenced in a study of cytomegalovirus exposure and HLA in healthy donors. This PCR relied on a set of 60 Vbeta primers and 13 Jbeta primers. TCRdb's copy holds only in-frame clones and misses some; the assay was immunoSEQ multiplex PCR. Of some 130,000 clones in the sample, about 8.9% were seen once. The specimen sequenced was PBMCs. The receptors originated from a man aged 45-65 years in good health and CMV-seronegative.

This clone was seen more than once but under ten times. The chain employs TRBV5-1 and TRBJ2-1; no clear D gene. Trimming removed 4 bases from V and 0 bases from J, with 11 bases in between. CDR3 size: 15 residues. The V gene's germline CDR1 is SGHRS and CDR2 YFSETQ. DNA for the CDR3: TGCGCCAGCAGCGGAAGCGCGAGCTCCTACAATGAGCAGTTCTTC. This encodes CASSGSASSYNEQFF.

V is TRBV9 and J is TRBJ2-7; D ambiguous. The V gene's germline CDR1 is SGDLS and CDR2 YYNGEE. Trimming left V 3 bases short and J 2 bases short, with 18 bases between. The CDR3 runs to 16 residues. This CDR3 is CASSGAPTASTYEQYF. The CDR3 nucleotides read TGTGCCAGCAGCGGGGCCCCCACGGCCTCAACCTACGAGCAGTACTTC.

This clone was picked up a small number of times. The chain couples TRBV6-6 to TRBJ2-3; a possible D gene is TRBD2 (7 bases). The V gene's germline CDR1 is MNHNY and CDR2 SVGAGI (reference sequence). The germline V and J ends were trimmed by 8 bases and 0 bases, with 12 bases remaining between them. CDR3 length equals 14 residues. Here the CDR3 DNA reads TGTGCCAGCCGCGGGGGCCCTAGCACAGATACGCAGTATTTT. Encoded protein: CASRGGPSTDTQYF.

This rearrangement joins TRBV5-1 to TRBJ2-3; 11 nucleotides agree with TRBD2. The trim removed 1 base at V and 4 bases at J, leaving 5 bases unmatched. The CDR3 sequence is 16 residues long. Germline CDR1 and CDR2: SGHRS and YFSETQ. The CDR3 loop is CASSLLAGGRADTQYF. CDR3 nucleotide sequence: TGCGCCAGCAGCTTGTTAGCGGGGGGGCGGGCAGATACGCAGTATTTT.

This clone has more than one count but fewer than ten. J is TRBJ2-1 and V is TRBV9; possibly TRBD1 for D (5 bases). Germline CDR1 SGDLS, CDR2 YYNGEE. Trimming took 3 bases from V and 2 from J, leaving 9 bases between them. This CDR3 is 14 amino acids long. The CDR3 DNA reads as TGTGCCAGCAGCGCCCAGGGAACCTACAATGAGCAGTTCTTC. It is translated as CASSAQGTYNEQFF. Using reference TRBV9 and TRBJ2-1 for the parts outside the CDR3, the full variable domain is DSGVTQTPKHLITATGQRVTLRCSPRSGDLSVYWYQQSLDQGLQFLIQYYNGEERAKGNILERFSAQQFPDLHSELNLSSLELGDSALYFCASSAQGTYNEQFFGPGTRLTVL.

The DNA for the CDR3 is TGTGCCAGCTCGGGGCTAGCGGGAGGGCCTGGGGTTGACGAGCAGTACTTC. This sequence encodes CASSGLAGGPGVDEQYF. The rearrangement links TRBV2 to TRBJ2-7; the match to TRBD2 covers 12 bases. Germline V gene data show CDR1 as SNHLY and CDR2 as FYNNEI. Trimming at V came to 8 bases and at J to 5 bases, leaving 16 bases not matched to a gene. The length of the CDR3 is 17 residues. The full variable domain, completed using reference TRBV2 and TRBJ2-7, is EPEVTQTPSHQVTQMGQEVILRCVPISNHLYFYWYRQILGQKVEFLVSFYNNEISEKSEIFDDQFSVERPDGSNFTLKIRSTKLEDSAMYFCASSGLAGGPGVDEQYFGPGTRLTVT.

This clone was observed a handful of times. The CDR3 loop is CASSPNREPYEQYF. Written as DNA, the CDR3 is TGTGCCAGCAGCCCTAACAGGGAACCCTACGAGCAGTACTTC. V gene TRBV7-9 combines with J gene TRBJ2-7; perhaps TRBD1 as D (6 bases). Trimming removed 5 bases at V and 2 bases at J, with 13 bases between. The CDR3 extends over 14 amino acids. CDR1 and CDR2 from the germline V gene are SEHNR and FQNEAQ (reference sequence).

This clone showed up just a few times. The chain recombines TRBV5-6 with TRBJ2-4; D is perhaps TRBD2 (7 bases). The CDR3 extends over 15 amino acids. Trimming stripped 0 bases from V and 4 bases from J, with 11 bases between. The germline CDR1 and CDR2 sequences are SGHDT and YYEEEE. The CDR3 here is CASSLAGGFKNIQYF. The DNA for the CDR3 is TGTGCCAGCAGCTTGGCGGGGGGCTTTAAAAACATTCAGTACTTC.

This clone has just a few counts. The chain is built from TRBV19 and TRBJ2-3; the D is unclear. CDR3 size: 13 residues. V was shortened by 0 bases and J by 5 bases, with 6 bases between the two germline ends. Germline loops: CDR1 LNHDA, CDR2 SQIVND (reference sequence). The CDR3: CASSIDRGDTQYF. CDR3 nucleotide sequence: TGTGCCAGTAGTATAGACCGAGGAGATACGCAGTATTTT. Together with reference TRBV19 and TRBJ2-3, the CDR3 gives the full variable domain: DGGITQSPKYLFRKEGQNVTLSCEQNLNHDAMYWYRQDPGQGLRLIYYSQIVNDFQKGDIAEGYSVSREKKESFPLTVTSAQKNPTAFYLCASSIDRGDTQYFGPGTRLTVL.

The CDR3 reads CASSSVAGTSYNEQFF. The CDR3 DNA sequence: TGTGCCAGCAGCTCTGTAGCGGGGACTTCCTACAATGAGCAGTTCTTC. This chain uses TRBV5-8 with TRBJ2-1; 8 bases align to TRBD2. Germline V gene data show CDR1 as SGHTS and CDR2 as YDEGEE. CDR3 length equals 16 residues. V lost 3 bases and J lost 1; bases outside the gene matches: 6.

This clone was seen only a few times. The chain recombines TRBV5-4 with TRBJ2-5; 7 nucleotides match TRBD2. This CDR3 has 16 amino acids. Looked up from germline, CDR1 is SGHNT and CDR2 is YYREEE (reference sequence). The ends lost 4 bases at V and 5 bases at J; junction bases unmatched: 14. The CDR3 is CASSPPPPGGKETQYF. In DNA form, the CDR3 reads TGTGCCAGCAGCCCTCCCCCACCGGGAGGTAAGGAGACCCAGTACTTC. The variable domain in full, completed from reference TRBV5-4 and TRBJ2-5, reads ETGVTQSPTHLIKTRGQQVTLRCSSQSGHNTVSWYQQALGQGPQFIFQYYREEENGRGNFPPRFSGLQFPNYSSELNVNALELDDSALYLCASSPPPPGGKETQYFGPGTRLLVL.

V is TRBV6-5 and J is TRBJ1-1; TRBD1 aligns across 8 bases. The germline gives CDR1 MNHEY, CDR2 SVGAGI. The CDR3 totals 16 residues. V dropped 4 bases and J dropped 3; count of bases not matched to a gene: 10. This CDR3 reads CASSLTAGGSDTEAFF. The DNA for the CDR3 is TGTGCCAGCAGTTTGACAGCAGGGGGCTCTGACACTGAAGCTTTCTTT.

V is TRBV5-1 and J is TRBJ1-2, with TRBD1 matching 7 bases. The CDR3 length is 16 residues. V lost 2 bases to trimming and J lost 4 bases; unmatched junction nucleotides: 11. Germline V gene lookup returns CDR1 SGHRS and CDR2 YFSETQ. CDR3 amino acids: CASSLGLEGASYGYTF. In DNA, the CDR3 is TGCGCCAGCAGCTTAGGTCTGGAGGGGGCGAGCTATGGCTACACCTTC. The full variable domain, completed using reference TRBV5-1 and TRBJ1-2, is KAGVTQTPRYLIKTRGQQVTLSCSPISGHRSVSWYQQTPGQGLQFLFEYFSETQRNKGNFPGRFSGRQFSNSRSEMNVSTLELGDSALYLCASSLGLEGASYGYTFGSGTRLTVV.

V gene TRBV7-8 combines with J gene TRBJ2-7, with 7 bases that match TRBD1. Germline lookup yields CDR1 SGHVS and CDR2 FQNEAQ. This CDR3 has 15 residues. J lost 4 bases, V lost 2 bases, and 8 bases had no gene match. The CDR3 loop is CASSLTGTVSYEQYF. The CDR3 nucleotides read TGTGCCAGCAGCTTAACCGGGACAGTTTCTTACGAGCAGTACTTC.

This clone was observed a few times. The rearrangement joins TRBV5-1 to TRBJ1-2; 9 bases are a match to TRBD1. Per the germline V gene, CDR1 is SGHRS and CDR2 is YFSETQ. After removal of 4 bases from V and 5 bases from J, the junction contained 21 bases not matched to a gene. The CDR3 length is 19 residues. Here the CDR3 reads CASSPTGGPADRVGYGYTF. The CDR3 bases are TGCGCCAGCAGCCCCACAGGGGGCCCAGCGGACAGGGTAGGGTATGGCTACACCTTC.

J is TRBJ1-2 and V is TRBV29-1; 10 bases agree with TRBD1. The CDR3 runs to 13 residues. Germline V lookup: CDR1 SQVTM, CDR2 ANQGSEA. The V and J ends lost 7 bases and 0 bases, in that order; junction bases with no gene match: 2. CDR3 in DNA: TGCAGCGCCGGACAGGGGGCTAACTATGGCTACACCTTC. Protein sequence: CSAGQGANYGYTF.

This clone has just a few counts. The gene calls are TRBV20-1 and TRBJ2-7; 8 nucleotides match TRBD1. The trim removed 1 base at V and 7 bases at J, leaving 0 bases unmatched. This CDR3 has 11 residues. CDR1 is DFQATT, CDR2 SNEGSKA, per germline (reference sequence). Here the CDR3 reads CSARGDREQYF. The CDR3 nucleotides are TGCAGTGCTAGAGGGGACAGGGAGCAGTACTTC.

This clone has more than one count but fewer than ten. The V and J genes are TRBV5-4 and TRBJ2-7; 12 nucleotides line up with TRBD1. After removal of 5 bases from V and 0 bases from J, the junction contained 15 bases not matched to a gene. In germline, CDR1 is SGHNT, CDR2 YYREEE (reference sequence). The CDR3 is 19 residues long. Written as DNA, the CDR3 is TGTGCCAGCAGTTCCCCCGGGACAGGGGGCTTAGACGCCTCCTACGAGCAGTACTTC. Protein: CASSSPGTGGLDASYEQYF.

CDR3 nucleotide sequence: TGTGCCAGCACTTCCACCGGGACATCCGATACGCAGTATTTT. It encodes CASTSTGTSDTQYF. The chain couples TRBV6-5 to TRBJ2-3; TRBD1 is a possible D gene (6 bases). The CDR3 extends over 14 amino acids. Looked up from germline, CDR1 is MNHEY and CDR2 is SVGAGI. V was clipped by 7 bases and J by 6 bases, with 17 bases between them.

The chain links TRBV5-4 to TRBJ1-6; 7 bases map to TRBD1. Germline loops: CDR1 SGHNT, CDR2 YYREEE (reference sequence). This CDR3 is built from 14 residues. The junction had 7 bases not matched to a gene; V was cut back by 4 bases and J by 9 bases. The CDR3 sequence is CASSTQGLSSPLHF. For the CDR3, the DNA is TGTGCCAGCAGCACACAGGGGCTCAGTTCACCCCTCCACTTT.

This clone was observed a handful of times. The J gene is TRBJ2-3, the V gene TRBV10-1, with 10 positions matching TRBD1. The CDR3 spans 17 residues. After removal of 0 bases from V and 4 bases from J, the junction contained 7 bases not matched to a gene. Per the germline V gene, CDR1 is WNHNN and CDR2 is SYGVQD (reference sequence). CDR3 in DNA: TGCGCCAGCAGTGAGTCTAAGACAGGGGGCGGTGCAGATACGCAGTATTTT. The encoded protein is CASSESKTGGGADTQYF.

The chain's CDR3 is CASSLRDRGPDTQYF. In nucleotides, the CDR3 is TGTGCCAGCAGCTTAAGGGACAGGGGTCCCGATACGCAGTATTTT. The chain links TRBV7-2 to TRBJ2-3; TRBD1 matches at 10 bases. Germline V gene data show CDR1 as SGHTA and CDR2 as FQGNSA. CDR3 length: 15 residues. Losses at the gene ends were 2 bases for V and 6 bases for J; bases not matched to a gene: 5.

This clone was picked up a small number of times. The chain joins TRBV19 to TRBJ1-5; D is unclear. The CDR3 contains 16 residues. Trimming stripped 5 bases from V and 5 bases from J, with 19 bases between. Looked up from germline, CDR1 is LNHDA and CDR2 is SQIVND (reference sequence). The CDR3 DNA reads TGTGCCAGTAGTTCCAACCCGGGAGCATACGATCAGCCCCAGCATTTT. This translates into CASSSNPGAYDQPQHF.

J is TRBJ1-5 and V is TRBV19, with 9 bases fitting TRBD1. This CDR3 region has 16 residues. V was clipped by 1 base and J by 9 bases; unmatched bases: 10. Looked up from germline, CDR1 is LNHDA and CDR2 is SQIVND (reference sequence). CDR3 in DNA: TGTGCCAGTAGTATAGTCAGGGGACAGGGCGGTCTGCCCCAGCATTTT. Protein sequence: CASSIVRGQGGLPQHF.

The chain joins TRBV7-2 to TRBJ1-1, with 9 bases matching TRBD1. V lost 8 bases, J lost 4 bases, and 8 bases stayed unmatched. The CDR3 length is 14 residues. Germline CDR1 reads SGHTA; CDR2 reads FQGNSA. CDR3 region: CASVNRGQGTEAFF. The CDR3 DNA reads as TGTGCCAGCGTTAACAGGGGGCAGGGCACTGAAGCTTTCTTT.

This clone was detected only a few times. V is TRBV10-3 and J is TRBJ2-7, with D tentatively TRBD2 (6 bases). V dropped 3 bases and J dropped 2 bases, with 11 bases sitting between them. The CDR3 extends over 14 amino acids. In germline, CDR1 is ENHRY, CDR2 SYGVKD. The CDR3 nucleotides are TGTGCCATCAGTGATGGAGGGGAGGCCTACGAGCAGTACTTC. Protein sequence: CAISDGGEAYEQYF.

A few counts support this clone. The chain carries TRBV6-5 and TRBJ2-5, with TRBD2 as a possible D gene (5 bases). Trimming took 0 bases from V and 7 from J, leaving 9 bases between them. Germline loops: CDR1 MNHEY, CDR2 SVGAGI. This CDR3 is 13 amino acids long. The CDR3 DNA sequence: TGTGCCAGCAGTTACTCGGCGGGTCGGACCCAGTACTTC. Amino acid sequence: CASSYSAGRTQYF.

The chain is built from TRBV19 and TRBJ2-2, with D possibly matching TRBD2 (6 bases). Between the trimmed V and J ends, which lost 5 bases and 4 bases, there was a span of 17 bases. CDR1 LNHDA and CDR2 SQIVND come from the germline V gene (reference sequence). The CDR3 has 16 amino acids. The CDR3 DNA reads as TGTGCCAGTAGTCCCCGAGTGCGGGGCGGCACCGGGGAGCTGTTTTTT. Encoded protein: CASSPRVRGGTGELFF.

In this sample, this clone turned up a few times. The genes are TRBV19 and TRBJ2-7; possibly TRBD1 for D (8 bases). The ends were cut back, 5 bases at V and 4 bases at J, with 18 bases in the middle. Germline V gene sequence: CDR1 LNHDA, CDR2 SQIVND (reference sequence). CDR3 length: 15 residues. The chain's CDR3 is CASSPRQGRVYEQYF. CDR3 nucleotides: TGTGCCAGTAGTCCACGACAGGGGAGGGTGTACGAGCAGTACTTC.

This clone came up a few times. The chain carries TRBV2 and TRBJ2-7; TRBD2 matches at 12 bases. This CDR3 contains 15 residues. Unmatched junction bases numbered 6, after V lost 2 bases and J lost 7 bases. The germline gives CDR1 SNHLY, CDR2 FYNNEI. The DNA of the CDR3 is TGTGCCAGCAGTGAACTAGCGGGAGGGCCGGGGGAGCAGTACTTC. Its translation is CASSELAGGPGEQYF.